A single sample is the source of the 27 T cell receptor beta chains below, sequenced in a study of a mutant IDH1 vaccine in newly diagnosed glioma. Sequencing was performed with immunoSEQ multiplex PCR; in TCRdb, only in-frame clones are kept and a portion is missing. The sample gives about 33,000 clones, 60% to 85% of which show up once; about 8.9% is in the top ten. Antigen specificity for these receptors is unknown. Time point denoted: week 47, end of study. The vaccine gave 300 ug of a 20-mer mutant IDH1 peptide subcutaneously per dose. This material consisted of PBMCs, taken from a glioma patient whose treatment included an IDH1 peptide vaccine. These receptors all stem from a man aged 35-49 years with glioma.

This clone was counted only a few times. This chain connects TRBV19 to TRBJ1-1; maybe TRBD1 (5 bases). The CDR3 has 15 residues. Trimming cost V 9 bases and J 0 bases, with 17 bases left between them. CDR1 and CDR2 from the germline V gene are LNHDA and SQIVND (reference sequence). The CDR3, as DNA: TGTGCCAGCCAGGGAAGGGTGAATATGAACACTGAAGCTTTCTTT. Protein: CASQGRVNMNTEAFF.

This clone was found a few times. The gene calls are TRBV30 and TRBJ1-2; unclear D gene. Germline V gene data show CDR1 as GTSNPN and CDR2 as SVGIG (reference sequence). This CDR3 has 13 amino acids. Trimming left V 4 bases short and J 2 bases short, with 11 bases between. The CDR3 DNA is TGTGCCTGGAACCCCGGCTTCAACTATGGCTACACCTTC. Protein: CAWNPGFNYGYTF.

The CDR3 DNA is TGCGCCAGCAGCAGGGACAGTTACAATGAGCAGTTCTTC. Translated, it gives CASSRDSYNEQFF. The rearrangement uses TRBV5-1 and TRBJ2-1; 7 bases line up with TRBD1. V gave up 4 bases and J gave up 4 bases; unmatched junction bases: 2. The CDR3 has 13 amino acids. The V gene's germline CDR1 is SGHRS and CDR2 YFSETQ.

The gene calls are TRBV11-3 and TRBJ1-1, with 8 bases matching TRBD1. V lost 4 bases, J lost 4 bases, and 11 bases stayed unmatched. The CDR3 runs 16 residues. The germline CDR1 and CDR2 sequences are SGHNT and YENEEA. CDR3 sequence (DNA): TGTGCCAGCAGCTCAGGAAGCAGGGGGCCGGGCACTGAAGCTTTCTTT. Amino acids: CASSSGSRGPGTEAFF. Full variable domain (outside the CDR3, taken from reference TRBV11-3 and TRBJ1-1): EAGVVQSPRYKIIEKKQPVAFWCNPISGHNTLYWYLQNLGQGPELLIRYENEEAVDDSQLPKDRFSAERLKGVDSTLKIQPAELGDSAVYLCASSSGSRGPGTEAFFGQGTRLTVV.

This clone is medium-sized. The chain is built from TRBV16 and TRBJ2-2; D uncertain. Germline lookup yields CDR1 KGHSY and CDR2 FQNENV. The V and J ends lost 4 bases and 6 bases respectively, with 6 bases between them. The CDR3 contains 12 residues. CDR3 sequence (DNA): TGTGCCAGCAGCCCATTAGCCGGGGAGCTGTTTTTT. This codes for CASSPLAGELFF.

V usage is TRBV7-8 and J usage is TRBJ2-5; 7 nucleotides match TRBD2. The J call may be faulty, since TRBJ2-7 better matches the DNA end. This CDR3 is 13 amino acids long. Looked up from germline, CDR1 is SGHVS and CDR2 is FQNEAQ. The chain's CDR3 is CASSVGGLVEQYF. The CDR3 DNA reads as TGTGCCAGCTCCGTGGGAGGGTTAGTCGAGCAGTACTTC.

The chain joins TRBV4-3 to TRBJ1-1; 7 nucleotides align to TRBD1. V lost 0 bases to trimming and J lost 4 bases; unmatched junction nucleotides: 11. From germline, CDR1 is LGHNA and CDR2 YSLEER. The CDR3 extends over 17 amino acids. CDR3 coding DNA: TGCGCCAGCAGCCAAGAGGGAGGACAGGCCCCAAGCACTGAAGCTTTCTTT. This translates into CASSQEGGQAPSTEAFF.

The rearrangement links TRBV5-1 to TRBJ2-1, with no clear D. Deletions cut 2 bases from V and 2 bases from J, with 5 bases between. CDR1 and CDR2 (germline): SGHRS, YFSETQ. This CDR3 is 13 amino acids long. The CDR3 sequence: CASSFSPYNEQFF. The CDR3, as DNA: TGCGCCAGCAGCTTTAGCCCCTACAATGAGCAGTTCTTC.

The J gene is TRBJ1-3, the V gene TRBV21-1. TRBV21-1 corresponds to a pseudogene. CDR3 length equals 13 residues. This CDR3 reads CASRGPSGNTIYF. CDR3 sequence (DNA): TGTGCCAGCAGGGGTCCCTCTGGAAACACCATATATTTT.

Judged by abundance, this clone is medium-sized (0.01 to 0.1%). The chain joins TRBV5-1 to TRBJ2-1, with 7 bases matching TRBD1. Germline V gene data show CDR1 as SGHRS and CDR2 as YFSETQ. The length of the CDR3 is 19 residues. Trimming removed 0 bases from V and 8 bases from J; junction bases left unmatched: 20. CDR3 sequence (DNA): TGCGCCAGCAGCTTGGATAGTTCAGAGGGGACAGTACGGTTGGATGAGCAGTTCTTC. Translating it yields CASSLDSSEGTVRLDEQFF. Full variable domain (missing parts from reference TRBV5-1 and TRBJ2-1): KAGVTQTPRYLIKTRGQQVTLSCSPISGHRSVSWYQQTPGQGLQFLFEYFSETQRNKGNFPGRFSGRQFSNSRSEMNVSTLELGDSALYLCASSLDSSEGTVRLDEQFFGPGTRLTVL.

This clone came up once. V usage is TRBV19 and J usage is TRBJ2-7; no definite D call. The V end lost 6 bases, the J end lost 3 bases, and 15 bases lay between the germline ends. Germline values: CDR1 LNHDA, CDR2 SQIVND (reference sequence). This CDR3 is 14 amino acids long. The CDR3 loop reads CASSNPPASYEQYF. The DNA for the CDR3 is TGTGCCAGTAGCAACCCCCCGGCCAGCTACGAGCAGTACTTC. Full variable domain (remainder filled in from reference TRBV19 and TRBJ2-7): DGGITQSPKYLFRKEGQNVTLSCEQNLNHDAMYWYRQDPGQGLRLIYYSQIVNDFQKGDIAEGYSVSREKKESFPLTVTSAQKNPTAFYLCASSNPPASYEQYFGPGTRLTVT.

The genes are TRBV7-2 and TRBJ2-7; D call uncertain. The CDR3 contains 12 residues. In germline, CDR1 is SGHTA, CDR2 FQGNSA. The germline V and J ends were trimmed by 1 base and 4 bases, with 5 bases remaining between them. The chain's CDR3 is CASSLVGYEQYF. In nucleotides, the CDR3 is TGTGCCAGCAGCTTAGTGGGGTACGAGCAGTACTTC.

This chain uses TRBV19 with TRBJ2-7, with 7 bases aligning to TRBD1. This CDR3 spans 13 amino acids. Germline V CDR1 and CDR2: LNHDA, SQIVND (reference sequence). J gave up 5 bases and V 3 bases, and 4 bases lay outside the gene matches. The CDR3 DNA reads as TGTGCCAGTAGTATGGGAACAGGGGACGAGCAGTACTTC. Its protein product is CASSMGTGDEQYF.

The rearrangement uses TRBV6-4 and TRBJ2-2; 10 bases map to TRBD1. Trimming removed 5 bases from V and 1 base from J; junction bases left unmatched: 1. From germline, CDR1 is MRHNA and CDR2 SNTAGT. CDR3 length: 15 residues. The CDR3 DNA sequence: TGTGCCAGCAGTCGGGACAGGGGGAACACCGGGGAGCTGTTTTTT. It codes for CASSRDRGNTGELFF.

V gene TRBV6-6 combines with J gene TRBJ1-5, with D uncertain. Germline V CDR1 and CDR2: MNHNY, SVGAGI (reference sequence). Trimming left V 6 bases short and J 1 base short, with 10 bases between. The CDR3 has 14 residues. For the CDR3, the DNA is TGTGCCAGCAGATTTGACACGAGCAATCAGCCCCAGCATTTT. Amino acid sequence: CASRFDTSNQPQHF.

This clone was picked up a small number of times. The CDR3 sequence: CATSSPWARQETQYF. The CDR3 nucleotides are TGTGCCACCAGCAGTCCCTGGGCGAGACAAGAGACCCAGTACTTC. The chain employs TRBV15 and TRBJ2-5; D gene unclear. Trimming cost V 3 bases and J 2 bases, with 13 bases left between them. The CDR3 is 15 residues long. CDR1 is LNHNV and CDR2 is YYDKDF in the germline V gene (reference sequence).

V usage is TRBV18 and J usage is TRBJ2-3; D may correspond to TRBD1 or TRBD2 (5 bases each). CDR3 size: 16 residues. Trimming removed 6 bases from V and 2 bases from J, with 18 bases in between. From germline, CDR1 is KGHSH and CDR2 LQKENI. CDR3 region: CASSISMGTDTDTQYF. CDR3 DNA: TGTGCCAGCTCGATCTCTATGGGGACGGACACAGATACGCAGTATTTT.

The rearrangement links TRBV14 to TRBJ2-2, with 9 bases fitting TRBD1. The germline V gene has CDR1 SGHDN and CDR2 FVKESK. The V gene end was trimmed by 0 bases and the J gene end by 6 bases; junction bases not matched to a gene: 5. The CDR3 has 16 amino acids. This CDR3 is CASSQDYRDRAGELFF. CDR3 sequence (DNA): TGTGCCAGCAGCCAAGATTATCGGGACAGGGCCGGGGAGCTGTTTTTT.

DNA for the CDR3: TGTGCCAAAAACAGGGTGGAGGGCCACGAGACCCAGTACTTC. Translation gives CAKNRVEGHETQYF. The V and J genes are TRBV25-1 and TRBJ2-5; perhaps D is TRBD1 or TRBD2 (6 bases each). From germline, CDR1 is MGHDK and CDR2 SYGVNS. The germline V and J ends were trimmed by 10 bases and 5 bases, with 20 bases remaining between them. The CDR3 runs to 14 residues.

This chain joins TRBV18 and TRBJ2-2; 11 bases map to TRBD1. J lost 10 bases, V lost 3 bases, and 7 bases had no gene match. Germline V gene sequence: CDR1 KGHSH, CDR2 LQKENI. This CDR3 is 15 amino acids long. CDR3: CASSPLGQGAMELFF. CDR3 coding DNA: TGTGCCAGCTCACCCCTCGGACAGGGGGCAATGGAGCTGTTTTTT.

This chain uses TRBV29-1 with TRBJ2-7, with 8 nucleotides matching TRBD1. From germline, CDR1 is SQVTM and CDR2 ANQGSEA. Trimming at V came to 3 bases and at J to 3 bases, leaving 1 base not matched to a gene. CDR3 size: 12 residues. The CDR3 is CSVDTGGYEQYF. The CDR3 coding sequence is TGCAGCGTTGATACAGGGGGCTACGAGCAGTACTTC.

V and J are TRBV18 and TRBJ2-2, with D possibly TRBD2 on 6 matching bases. The CDR3 has 16 amino acids. Between the trimmed V and J ends, which lost 1 base and 0 bases, there was a span of 9 bases. Looked up from germline, CDR1 is KGHSH and CDR2 is LQKENI. CDR3 sequence: CASSPQTGANTGELFF. CDR3 DNA sequence: TGTGCCAGCTCACCACAAACGGGGGCGAACACCGGGGAGCTGTTTTTT.

The CDR3 region is CATSSRDRFYNEQFF. CDR3 DNA: TGTGCCACCAGCAGCCGGGACAGATTTTACAATGAGCAGTTCTTC. The chain has TRBV15 and TRBJ2-1; TRBD1 matches 7 bases. With 3 bases clipped from V and 4 bases from J, the junction kept 6 bases outside the gene matches. This CDR3 is built from 15 residues. Germline V CDR1 and CDR2: LNHNV, YYDKDF (reference sequence).

The rearrangement joins TRBV15 to TRBJ1-5; D possibly corresponds to TRBD1 (5 bases). This CDR3 has 14 amino acids. The V end lost 5 bases, the J end lost 6 bases, and 14 bases lay between the germline ends. Germline loops: CDR1 LNHNV, CDR2 YYDKDF (reference sequence). The CDR3 loop is CATSPRGGRQPQHF. The CDR3 nucleotides read TGTGCCACCAGCCCCCGGGGGGGACGTCAGCCCCAGCATTTT.

The chain couples TRBV7-2 to TRBJ1-1; D not resolved. The CDR3 loop spans 13 amino acids. V was cut by 1 base and J by 6 bases, with 9 bases left in between. Germline lookup yields CDR1 SGHTA and CDR2 FQGNSA. Here the CDR3 reads CASSLGGGAEAFF. In DNA, the CDR3 is TGTGCCAGCAGCTTAGGTGGTGGGGCTGAAGCTTTCTTT.

V and J are TRBV5-4 and TRBJ2-2, with no clear D. Trimming took 0 bases from V and 0 from J, leaving 3 bases between them. Germline values: CDR1 SGHNT, CDR2 YYREEE (reference sequence). The CDR3 sequence is 14 residues long. Here the CDR3 reads CASSLVANTGELFF. CDR3 DNA sequence: TGTGCCAGCAGCTTGGTCGCGAACACCGGGGAGCTGTTTTTT.

This chain joins TRBV11-3 and TRBJ2-7; weak D call: TRBD2 (6 bases). This CDR3 spans 13 amino acids. The V end was cut by 3 bases, the J end by 4 bases, with 10 bases between. The germline V gene has CDR1 SGHNT and CDR2 YENEEA. The CDR3 region has the DNA TGTGCCAGCAGCTTCGGGAGCAGGTACGAGCAGTACGTC. Translated, it gives CASSFGSRYEQYV.